These T cell receptor beta chains were read from a single sample in a study of blood T cell repertoires in COVID-19. Repertoires were generated with immunoSEQ multiplex PCR, while TCRdb's copy carries only in-frame clones and drops some. This sample has about 220,000 clones; about four fifths occur once, and the top ten carry around 3.3%. Sequencing was carried out using peripheral blood. These receptors were taken from a woman older than 75 with acute or convalescent COVID-19. Both conserved end residues are part of each CDR3. The D gene is left open where the match is weak.

CDR3 DNA	CDR3 protein	V gene	J gene	D gene	CDR3 length
TGTGCCAGCAGCTTTGGGGGGGCTGAAACTGAAGCTTTCTTT	CASSFGGAETEAFF	TRBV5-5	TRBJ1-1	-	14
TGTGCCAGCAGTCCTAATTCCGGGACTTCCTTCGAGACCCAGTACTTC	CASSPNSGTSFETQYF	TRBV27	TRBJ2-5	-	16
TGTGCCAGCAGTACCCGGGACAGCACCGGGGAGCTGTTTTTT	CASSTRDSTGELFF	TRBV2	TRBJ2-2	TRBD1	14
TGTGCCAGCAGTCCAGGGGTGGGGGCTTCGGGCACAGATACGCAGTATTTT	CASSPGVGASGTDTQYF	TRBV7-2	TRBJ2-3	-	17
TGTGCCAGCAGCTTCTCCGGGGGGGCCCCAGACTTGTTCTTC	CASSFSGGAPDLFF	TRBV5-4	TRBJ2-1	TRBD2	14
TGTGCCAGCAGTGAATATTTCCGTGAAGCTTTCTTT	CASSEYFREAFF	TRBV6-1	TRBJ1-1	-	12
TGTGCCTGGACCGTGACAGGGGTATTTACCGGGGAGCTGTTTTTT	CAWTVTGVFTGELFF	TRBV30	TRBJ2-2	TRBD1	15
TGTGCCAGCAGCTTATCCCCCGGGGGTTTGAGCGAGCAGTACTTC	CASSLSPGGLSEQYF	TRBV11-2	TRBJ2-7	-	15
TGTGCCAGCAGCATTCAGACAGCATCCTACGAGCAGTACTTC	CASSIQTASYEQYF	TRBV7-8	TRBJ2-7	-	14
TGTGCCAGTAGTATTTGGACTCTAGGGTCCAATCAGCCCCAGCATTTT	CASSIWTLGSNQPQHF	TRBV19	TRBJ1-5	-	16
TGTGCCAGTAGTATTGGACAGTCGAACTATGGCTACACCTTC	CASSIGQSNYGYTF	TRBV19	TRBJ1-2	-	14
TGTGCCAGCAGTGAAGCGGGACATAAAACAGATACGCAGTATTTT	CASSEAGHKTDTQYF	TRBV6-1	TRBJ2-3	-	15
TGTGCCAGCAGCTCCCAGTCGGGGGGGATTAATGAAAAACTGTTTTTT	CASSSQSGGINEKLFF	TRBV7-2	TRBJ1-4	-	16
TGTGCCAGCAGCCGAGGCGCCGGGGAGCTGTTTTTT	CASSRGAGELFF	TRBV4-2	TRBJ2-2	-	12
TGTGCCAGCAGCTTACAACGGCAGCCCCAGCATTTT	CASSLQRQPQHF	TRBV7-8	TRBJ1-5	-	12
TGTGCCAGCAGTTGGAGTGGGACTAGCGGAACAGATACGCAGTATTTT	CASSWSGTSGTDTQYF	TRBV27	TRBJ2-3	TRBD2	16
TGTGCCAGTAGTATAGACGGCGACAGGTGGAGATCCTACGAGCAGTACTTC	CASSIDGDRWRSYEQYF	TRBV19	TRBJ2-7	-	17
TGCGCCAGCAGCTTGGCTGTTGATACGCAGTATTTT	CASSLAVDTQYF	TRBV5-1	TRBJ2-3	-	12
TGTGCCAGCAGCGTTTCTGCGGGCTACGAGCAGTACTTC	CASSVSAGYEQYF	TRBV9	TRBJ2-7	-	13
TGTGCCAGCAGCCAAGAATTACTAGCGAGACCGATCTTGCAAACAGATACGCAGTATTTT	CASSQELLARPILQTDTQYF	TRBV3-1/TRBV3-2	TRBJ2-3	TRBD2	20
TGTGCCACCAGCAGAGATCGAGCAGGCACCTACAATGAGCAGTTCTTC	CATSRDRAGTYNEQFF	TRBV15	TRBJ2-1	-	16
TGTGCCAGCAGCTTGGGACAGCAGCGCGAAAAACTGTTTTTT	CASSLGQQREKLFF	TRBV7-2	TRBJ1-4	TRBD1	14
TGCGCCAGCAGCTTTACCGGGACTACTGATGAAAAACTGTTTTTT	CASSFTGTTDEKLFF	TRBV5-1	TRBJ1-4	-	15
TGTGCCAGCAGCTCCGGGACAGGGGCAAGGGGGGCCAACGTCCTGACTTTC	CASSSGTGARGANVLTF	TRBV27	TRBJ2-6	TRBD1	17
TGCAGCGTTGCTTCCAGGAACACTGAAGCTTTCTTT	CSVASRNTEAFF	TRBV29-1	TRBJ1-1	-	12
TGTGCCAGCAGGACCGGGACAGGGACTATCGGCGGGGGTGGCTACACCTTC	CASRTGTGTIGGGGYTF	TRBV9	TRBJ1-2	TRBD1	17
TGTGCCAGCAGTGACAGGGTTACTACAGATACGCAGTATTTT	CASSDRVTTDTQYF	TRBV6-6	TRBJ2-3	TRBD1	14
TGTGCCAGCAGCATAGGACAGGGGGCATACACTGAAGCTTTCTTT	CASSIGQGAYTEAFF	TRBV13	TRBJ1-1	TRBD1	15
TGTGCCAGCAGCCGACCGACAGGGGCACCTAGCACTGAAGCTTTCTTT	CASSRPTGAPSTEAFF	TRBV3-1/TRBV3-2	TRBJ1-1	TRBD1	16
TGTGCCAGCAGTGAAGAGGGGTCAAGAAGACGGGGAAACACCATATATTTT	CASSEEGSRRRGNTIYF	TRBV2	TRBJ1-3	-	17
TGTGCTAGTGCTCCCCGAGTAGCGGGGGGGGTAAATGAGCAGTTCTTC	CASAPRVAGGVNEQFF	TRBV12-5	TRBJ2-1	TRBD2	16
TGTGCCAGCGAGGACAGCTATAATTCACCCCTCCACTTT	CASEDSYNSPLHF	TRBV12-3/TRBV12-4	TRBJ1-6	-	13